The entry that follows covers one T cell receptor beta chain sequence. Its antigen is unidentified. This sample stems from a study of T cells in Graves' hyperthyroidism and ophthalmopathy. Background on the study: Before any treatment, at initial diagnosis, peripheral blood was collected. General study results and limits: Stable hyperthyroidism was told apart from ophthalmopathy by a model built on 13 V-J features.

RNA transcripts yielded amplified TCR beta CDR3 regions. A set of HTBI primers served as the primers for a first-round RT-PCR of the TCR CDR3. TCRdb redid the calling of the multiplex PCR reads with MiXCR, one entry per CDR3 protein. The sample has more than 550,000 distinct CDR3 sequences; 18% are singletons. The CDR3 has 15 residues. V lost 0 bases and J lost 2, with 8 bases in between. From germline, CDR1 is LGHDT and CDR2 YNNKEL (reference sequence). A patient was excluded if there was uncontrolled infection, other autoimmune disease, pregnancy or lactation. Sequencing was done on a sample of blood. The J gene is TRBJ1-5, the V gene TRBV3-1; the D is unclear. The clonotype originates from a woman aged 45 to 65 with Graves' hyperthyroidism that later progressed to Graves' ophthalmopathy. The CDR3 DNA sequence: TGTGCCAGCAGCCAAGATACGCTAGGCAATCAGCCCCAGCATTTT. Amino acids: CASSQDTLGNQPQHF.